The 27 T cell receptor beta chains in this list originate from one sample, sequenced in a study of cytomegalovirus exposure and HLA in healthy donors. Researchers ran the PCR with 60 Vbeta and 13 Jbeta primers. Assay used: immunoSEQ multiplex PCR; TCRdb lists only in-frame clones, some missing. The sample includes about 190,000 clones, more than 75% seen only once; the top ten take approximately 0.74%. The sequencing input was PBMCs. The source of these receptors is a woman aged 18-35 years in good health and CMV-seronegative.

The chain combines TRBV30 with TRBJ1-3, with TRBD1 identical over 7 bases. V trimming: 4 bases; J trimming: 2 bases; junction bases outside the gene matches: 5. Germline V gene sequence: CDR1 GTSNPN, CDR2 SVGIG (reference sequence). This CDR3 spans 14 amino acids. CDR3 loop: CAWISTGAGNTIYF. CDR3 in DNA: TGTGCCTGGATATCTACAGGGGCTGGAAACACCATATATTTT.

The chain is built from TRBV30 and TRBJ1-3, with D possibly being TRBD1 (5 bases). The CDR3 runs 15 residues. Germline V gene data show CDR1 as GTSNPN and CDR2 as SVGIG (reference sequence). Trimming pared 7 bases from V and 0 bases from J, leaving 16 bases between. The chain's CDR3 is CALGGGDFSGNTIYF. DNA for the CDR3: TGTGCCTTGGGGGGAGGGGACTTCTCTGGAAACACCATATATTTT. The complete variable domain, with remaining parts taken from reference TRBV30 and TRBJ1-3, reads SQTIHQWPATLVQPVGSPLSLECTVEGTSNPNLYWYRQAAGRGLQLLFYSVGIGQISSEVPQNLSASRPQDRQFILSSKKLLLSDSGFYLCALGGGDFSGNTIYFGEGSWLTVV.

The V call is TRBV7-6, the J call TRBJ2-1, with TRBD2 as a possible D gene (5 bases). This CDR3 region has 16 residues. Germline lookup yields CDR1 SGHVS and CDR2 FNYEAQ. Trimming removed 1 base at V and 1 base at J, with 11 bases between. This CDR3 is CASSLEGSGSYNEQFF. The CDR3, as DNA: TGTGCCAGCAGCTTAGAAGGGAGCGGTTCCTACAATGAGCAGTTCTTC.

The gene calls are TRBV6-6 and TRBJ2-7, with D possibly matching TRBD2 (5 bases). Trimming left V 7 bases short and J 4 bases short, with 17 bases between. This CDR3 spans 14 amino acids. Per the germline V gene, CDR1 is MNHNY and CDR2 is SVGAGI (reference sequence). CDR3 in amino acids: CASKLPESGYEQYF. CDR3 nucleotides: TGTGCCAGCAAACTCCCAGAGTCGGGGTACGAGCAGTACTTC.

The CDR3 loop is CATSRGLAGGQDEQFF. As DNA, the CDR3 is TGTGCCACCAGCAGAGGTCTAGCGGGAGGTCAGGATGAGCAGTTCTTC. V usage is TRBV15 and J usage is TRBJ2-1; 11 bases fit TRBD2. CDR3 size: 16 residues. The ends lost 1 base at V and 8 bases at J; junction bases unmatched: 7. Germline V CDR1 and CDR2: LNHNV, YYDKDF (reference sequence). Combining the CDR3 with reference TRBV15 and TRBJ2-1 gives the whole variable domain DAMVIQNPRYQVTQFGKPVTLSCSQTLNHNVMYWYQQKSSQAPKLLFHYYDKDFNNEADTPDNFQSRRPNTSFCFLDIRSPGLGDTAMYLCATSRGLAGGQDEQFFGPGTRLTVL.

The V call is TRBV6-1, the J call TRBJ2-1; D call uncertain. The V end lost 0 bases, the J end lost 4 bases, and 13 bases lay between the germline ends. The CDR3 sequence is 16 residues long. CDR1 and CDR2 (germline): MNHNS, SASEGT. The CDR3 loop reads CASSEATDLIYNEQFF. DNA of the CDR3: TGTGCCAGCAGTGAAGCGACCGACTTGATTTACAATGAGCAGTTCTTC.

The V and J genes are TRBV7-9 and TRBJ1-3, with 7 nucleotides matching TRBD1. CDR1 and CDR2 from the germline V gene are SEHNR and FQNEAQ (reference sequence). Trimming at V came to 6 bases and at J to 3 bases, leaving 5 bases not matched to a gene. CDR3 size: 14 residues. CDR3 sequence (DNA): TGTGCCAGCAGGGCTGACAGGGTTGGAAACACCATATATTTT. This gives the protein CASRADRVGNTIYF. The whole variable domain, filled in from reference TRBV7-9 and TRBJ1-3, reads DTGVSQNPRHKITKRGQNVTFRCDPISEHNRLYWYRQTLGQGPEFLTYFQNEAQLEKSRLLSDRFSAERPKGSFSTLEIQRTEQGDSAMYLCASRADRVGNTIYFGEGSWLTVV.

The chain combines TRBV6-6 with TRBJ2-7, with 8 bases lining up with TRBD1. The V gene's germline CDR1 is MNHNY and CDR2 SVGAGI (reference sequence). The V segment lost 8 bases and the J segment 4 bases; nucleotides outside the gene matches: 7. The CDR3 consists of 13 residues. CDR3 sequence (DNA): TGTGCCAGCTTACAGGGGGGACGTTACGAGCAGTACTTC. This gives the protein CASLQGGRYEQYF.

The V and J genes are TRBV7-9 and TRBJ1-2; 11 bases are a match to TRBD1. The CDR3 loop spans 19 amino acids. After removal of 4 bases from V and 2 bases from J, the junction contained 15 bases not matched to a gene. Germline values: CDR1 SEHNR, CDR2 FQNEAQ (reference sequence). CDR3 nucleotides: TGTGCCAGCAGCTCCTCCGGACAGGGGGCCCGTTGGCCCAACTATGGCTACACCTTC. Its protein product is CASSSSGQGARWPNYGYTF.

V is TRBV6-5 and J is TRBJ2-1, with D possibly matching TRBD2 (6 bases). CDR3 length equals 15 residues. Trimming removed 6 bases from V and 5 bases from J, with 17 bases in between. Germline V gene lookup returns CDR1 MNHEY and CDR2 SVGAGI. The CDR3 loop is CASSPLAGLNNEQFF. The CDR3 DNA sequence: TGTGCCAGCAGCCCTCTGGCGGGACTTAACAATGAGCAGTTCTTC.

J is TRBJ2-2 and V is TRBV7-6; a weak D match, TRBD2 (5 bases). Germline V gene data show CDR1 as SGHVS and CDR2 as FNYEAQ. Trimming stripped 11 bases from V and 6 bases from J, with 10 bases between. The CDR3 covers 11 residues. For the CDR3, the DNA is TGTGCCGGAGGTTGGCCCGGGGAGCTGTTTTTT. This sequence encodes CAGGWPGELFF.

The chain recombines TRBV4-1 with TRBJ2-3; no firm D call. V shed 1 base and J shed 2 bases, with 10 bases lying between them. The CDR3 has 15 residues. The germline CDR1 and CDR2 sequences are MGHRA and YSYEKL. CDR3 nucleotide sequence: TGCGCCAGCAGCCAAGTTGGGCTACCCACAGATACGCAGTATTTT. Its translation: CASSQVGLPTDTQYF.

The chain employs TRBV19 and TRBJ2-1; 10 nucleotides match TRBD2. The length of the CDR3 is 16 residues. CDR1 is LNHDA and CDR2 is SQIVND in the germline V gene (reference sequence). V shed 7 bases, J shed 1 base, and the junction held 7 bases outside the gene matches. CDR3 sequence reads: CASIPSGSLSYNEQFF. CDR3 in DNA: TGTGCCAGTATCCCTAGCGGGAGCCTTTCCTACAATGAGCAGTTCTTC.

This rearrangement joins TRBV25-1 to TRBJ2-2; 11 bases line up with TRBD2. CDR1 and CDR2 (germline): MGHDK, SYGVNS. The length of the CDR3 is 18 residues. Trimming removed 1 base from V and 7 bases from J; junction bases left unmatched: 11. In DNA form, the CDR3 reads TGTGCCAGCAGTGAATTAATAGCGGGGGGGCCTAAAGGCGGGGAGCTGTTTTTT. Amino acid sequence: CASSELIAGGPKGGELFF.

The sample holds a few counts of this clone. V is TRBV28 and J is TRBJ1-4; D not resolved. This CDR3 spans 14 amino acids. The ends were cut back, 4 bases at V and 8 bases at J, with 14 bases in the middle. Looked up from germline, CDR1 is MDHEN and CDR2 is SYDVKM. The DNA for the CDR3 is TGTGCCAGCAGTTCGGACTTCCAAGGAGAAAAACTGTTTTTT. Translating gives CASSSDFQGEKLFF.

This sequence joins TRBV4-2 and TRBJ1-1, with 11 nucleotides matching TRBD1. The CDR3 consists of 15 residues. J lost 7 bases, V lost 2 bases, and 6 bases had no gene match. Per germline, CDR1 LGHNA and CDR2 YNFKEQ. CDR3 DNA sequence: TGTGCCAGCAGCCAAACGGGACAGGGGGAAGGTGAAGCTTTCTTT. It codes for CASSQTGQGEGEAFF.

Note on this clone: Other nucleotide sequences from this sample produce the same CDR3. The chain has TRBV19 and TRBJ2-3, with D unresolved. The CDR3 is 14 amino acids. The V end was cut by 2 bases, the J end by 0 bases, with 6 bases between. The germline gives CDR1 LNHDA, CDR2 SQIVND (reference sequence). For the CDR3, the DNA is TGTGCCAGTAGTATAACTGGTAGCACAGATACGCAGTATTTT. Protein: CASSITGSTDTQYF.

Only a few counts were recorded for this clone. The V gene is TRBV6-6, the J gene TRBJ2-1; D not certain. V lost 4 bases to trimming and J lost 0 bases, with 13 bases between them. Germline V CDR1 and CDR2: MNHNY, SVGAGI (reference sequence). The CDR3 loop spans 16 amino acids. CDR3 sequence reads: CASSFPTADSYNEQFF. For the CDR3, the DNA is TGTGCCAGCAGTTTTCCGACTGCCGACTCCTACAATGAGCAGTTCTTC.

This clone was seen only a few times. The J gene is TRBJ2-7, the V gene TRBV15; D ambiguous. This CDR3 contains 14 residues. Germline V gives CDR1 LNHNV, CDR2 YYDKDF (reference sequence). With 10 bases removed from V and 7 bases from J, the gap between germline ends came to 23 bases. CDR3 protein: CAIGLETFNSEQYF. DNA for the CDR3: TGTGCCATCGGTCTCGAGACTTTTAATTCGGAGCAGTACTTC. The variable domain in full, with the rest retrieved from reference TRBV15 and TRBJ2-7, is DAMVIQNPRYQVTQFGKPVTLSCSQTLNHNVMYWYQQKSSQAPKLLFHYYDKDFNNEADTPDNFQSRRPNTSFCFLDIRSPGLGDTAMYLCAIGLETFNSEQYFGPGTRLTVT.

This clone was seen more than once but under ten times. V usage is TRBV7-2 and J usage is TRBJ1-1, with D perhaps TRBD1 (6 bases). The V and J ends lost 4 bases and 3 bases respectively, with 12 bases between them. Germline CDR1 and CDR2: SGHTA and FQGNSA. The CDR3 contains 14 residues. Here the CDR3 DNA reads TGTGCCAGCAGCTCGCAACAGGGAGACACTGAAGCTTTCTTT. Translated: CASSSQQGDTEAFF.

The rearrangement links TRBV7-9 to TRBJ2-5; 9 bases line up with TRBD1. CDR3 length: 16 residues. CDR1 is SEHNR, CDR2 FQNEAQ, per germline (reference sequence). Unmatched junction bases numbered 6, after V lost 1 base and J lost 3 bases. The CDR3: CASSLVVGTGKETQYF. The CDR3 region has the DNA TGTGCCAGCAGCTTAGTCGTCGGGACAGGGAAAGAGACCCAGTACTTC.

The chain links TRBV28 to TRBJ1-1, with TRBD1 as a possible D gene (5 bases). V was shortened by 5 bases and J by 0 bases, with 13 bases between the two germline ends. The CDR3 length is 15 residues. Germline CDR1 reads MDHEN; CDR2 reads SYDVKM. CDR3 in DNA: TGTGCCAGCAGTCCCCCCAGGGATATGAACACTGAAGCTTTCTTT. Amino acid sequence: CASSPPRDMNTEAFF. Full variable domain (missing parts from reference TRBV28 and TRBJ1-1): DVKVTQSSRYLVKRTGEKVFLECVQDMDHENMFWYRQDPGLGLRLIYFSYDVKMKEKGDIPEGYSVSREKKERFSLILESASTNQTSMYLCASSPPRDMNTEAFFGQGTRLTVV.

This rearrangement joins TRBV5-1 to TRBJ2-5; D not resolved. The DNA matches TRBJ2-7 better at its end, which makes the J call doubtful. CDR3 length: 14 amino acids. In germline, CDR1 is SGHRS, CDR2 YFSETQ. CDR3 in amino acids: CASSLDAGPYEQYF. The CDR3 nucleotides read TGCGCCAGCAGCTTGGACGCAGGCCCCTACGAGCAGTACTTC.

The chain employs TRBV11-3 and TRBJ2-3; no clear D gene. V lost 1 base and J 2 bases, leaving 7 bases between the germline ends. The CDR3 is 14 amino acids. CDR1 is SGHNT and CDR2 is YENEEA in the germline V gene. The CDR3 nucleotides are TGTGCCAGCAGCTTAGCGCCTAACACAGATACGCAGTATTTT. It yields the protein CASSLAPNTDTQYF.

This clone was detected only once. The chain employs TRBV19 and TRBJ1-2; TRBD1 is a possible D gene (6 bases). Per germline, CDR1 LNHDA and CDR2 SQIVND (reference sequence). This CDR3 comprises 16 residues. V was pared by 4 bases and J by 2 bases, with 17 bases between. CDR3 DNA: TGTGCCAGTAGTACCGTTGTCAGGGGCCCCAACTATGGCTACACCTTC. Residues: CASSTVVRGPNYGYTF.

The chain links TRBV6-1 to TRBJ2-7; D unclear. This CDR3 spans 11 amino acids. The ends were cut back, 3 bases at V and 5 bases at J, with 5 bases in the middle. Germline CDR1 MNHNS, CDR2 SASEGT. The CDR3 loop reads CASSDLHEQYF. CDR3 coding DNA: TGTGCCAGCAGTGACCTACACGAGCAGTACTTC.

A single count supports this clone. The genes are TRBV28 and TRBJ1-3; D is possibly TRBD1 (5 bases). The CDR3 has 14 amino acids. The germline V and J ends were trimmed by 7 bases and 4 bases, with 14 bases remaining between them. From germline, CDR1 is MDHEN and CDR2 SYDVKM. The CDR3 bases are TGTGCCAGCACCTTTACCGGGGGAGGAAACACCATATATTTT. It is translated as CASTFTGGGNTIYF.